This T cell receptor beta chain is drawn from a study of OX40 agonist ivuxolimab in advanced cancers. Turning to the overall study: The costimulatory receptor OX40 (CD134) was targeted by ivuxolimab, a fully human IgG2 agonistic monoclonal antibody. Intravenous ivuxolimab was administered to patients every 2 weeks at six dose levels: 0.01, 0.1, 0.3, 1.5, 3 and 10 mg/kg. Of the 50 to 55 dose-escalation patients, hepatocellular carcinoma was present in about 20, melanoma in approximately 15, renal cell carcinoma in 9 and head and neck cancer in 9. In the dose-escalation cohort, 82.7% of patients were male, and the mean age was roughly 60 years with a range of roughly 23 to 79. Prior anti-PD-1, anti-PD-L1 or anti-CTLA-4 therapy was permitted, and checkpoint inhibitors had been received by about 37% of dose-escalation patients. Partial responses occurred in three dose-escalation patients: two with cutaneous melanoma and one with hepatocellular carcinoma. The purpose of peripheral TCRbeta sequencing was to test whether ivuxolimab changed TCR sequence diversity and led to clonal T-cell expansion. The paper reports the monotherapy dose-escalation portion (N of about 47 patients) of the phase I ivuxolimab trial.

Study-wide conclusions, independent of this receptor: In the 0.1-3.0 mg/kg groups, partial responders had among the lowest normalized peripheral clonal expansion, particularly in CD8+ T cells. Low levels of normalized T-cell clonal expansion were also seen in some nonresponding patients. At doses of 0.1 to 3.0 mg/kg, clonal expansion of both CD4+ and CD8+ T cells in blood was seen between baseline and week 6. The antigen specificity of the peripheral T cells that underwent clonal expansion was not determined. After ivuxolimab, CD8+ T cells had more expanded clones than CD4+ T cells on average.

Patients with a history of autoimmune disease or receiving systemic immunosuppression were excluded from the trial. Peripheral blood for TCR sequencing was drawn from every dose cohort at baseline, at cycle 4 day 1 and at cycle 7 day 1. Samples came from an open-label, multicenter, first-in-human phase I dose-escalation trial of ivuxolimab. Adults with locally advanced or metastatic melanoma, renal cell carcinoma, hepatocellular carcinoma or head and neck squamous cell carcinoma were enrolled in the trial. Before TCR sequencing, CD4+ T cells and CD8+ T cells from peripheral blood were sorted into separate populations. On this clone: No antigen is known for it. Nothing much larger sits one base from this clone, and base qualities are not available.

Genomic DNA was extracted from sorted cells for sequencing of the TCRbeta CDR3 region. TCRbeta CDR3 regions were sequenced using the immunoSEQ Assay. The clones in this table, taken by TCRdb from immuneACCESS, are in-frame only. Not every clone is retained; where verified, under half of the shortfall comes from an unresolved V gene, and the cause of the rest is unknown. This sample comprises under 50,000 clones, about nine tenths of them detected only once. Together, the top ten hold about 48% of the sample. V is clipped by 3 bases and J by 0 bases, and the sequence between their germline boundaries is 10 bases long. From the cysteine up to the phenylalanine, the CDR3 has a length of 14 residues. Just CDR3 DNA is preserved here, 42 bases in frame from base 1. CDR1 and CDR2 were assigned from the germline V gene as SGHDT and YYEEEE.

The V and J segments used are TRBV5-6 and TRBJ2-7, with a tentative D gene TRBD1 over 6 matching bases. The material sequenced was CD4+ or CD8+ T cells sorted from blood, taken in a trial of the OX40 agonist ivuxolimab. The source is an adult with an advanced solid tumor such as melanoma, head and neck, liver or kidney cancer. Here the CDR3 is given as CASSSTGGSYEQYF. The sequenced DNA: TGTGCCAGCAGCTCGACAGGTGGCTCCTACGAGCAGTACTTC.